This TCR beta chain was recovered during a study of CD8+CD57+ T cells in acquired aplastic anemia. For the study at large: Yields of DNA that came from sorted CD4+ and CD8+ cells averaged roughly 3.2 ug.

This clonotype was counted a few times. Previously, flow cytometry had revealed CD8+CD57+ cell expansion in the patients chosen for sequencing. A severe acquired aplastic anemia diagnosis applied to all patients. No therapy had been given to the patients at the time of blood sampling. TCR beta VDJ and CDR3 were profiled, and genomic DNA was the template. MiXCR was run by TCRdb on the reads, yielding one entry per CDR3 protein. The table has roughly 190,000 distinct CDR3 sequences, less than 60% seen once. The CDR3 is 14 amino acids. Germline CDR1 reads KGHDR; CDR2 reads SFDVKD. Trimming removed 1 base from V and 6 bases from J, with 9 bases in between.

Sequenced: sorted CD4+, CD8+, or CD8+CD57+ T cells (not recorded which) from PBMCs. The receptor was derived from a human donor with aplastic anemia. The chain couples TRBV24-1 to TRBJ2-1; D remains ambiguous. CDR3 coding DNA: TGTGCCACCAGTGATTTTTCGGCAAGCAATGAGCAGTTCTTC. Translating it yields CATSDFSASNEQFF.